A selection of T cell receptor beta chains follows, all from one sample in a study of regulatory T cells. TCRdb's copy holds only in-frame clones and misses some; the assay was immunoSEQ multiplex PCR. The repertoire holds about 6,100 clones, with roughly nine tenths as singletons. What was sequenced was CD4+ Tregs sorted from blood. Receptors were obtained from a person aged 18-35 years with CD3G deficiency. Both conserved end residues are part of each CDR3. A D gene is named only where the DNA matches it firmly. The size field is filled for only some rows; it gives once, few, many or a size class.

D gene: TRBD1
clone size: .
J gene: TRBJ2-7
V gene: TRBV10-3
CDR3 protein: CASGQVAREQYF
CDR3 DNA: TGTGCCTCGGGACAGGTGGCTCGGGAGCAGTACTTC

D gene: TRBD1
clone size: .
J gene: TRBJ2-1
V gene: TRBV7-9
CDR3 protein: CASSTGQGAAEQFF
CDR3 DNA: TGTGCCAGCAGCACCGGACAGGGGGCGGCGGAGCAGTTCTTC

D gene: .
clone size: .
J gene: TRBJ2-5
V gene: TRBV18
CDR3 protein: CASSREMSRTQYF
CDR3 DNA: TGTGCCAGCTCTCGGGAGATGAGTAGGACCCAGTACTTC

D gene: .
clone size: once
J gene: TRBJ2-1
V gene: TRBV5-1
CDR3 protein: CASSLGQAYNEQFF
CDR3 DNA: TGCGCCAGCAGCTTGGGACAGGCCTACAATGAGCAGTTCTTC

D gene: TRBD1
clone size: few
J gene: TRBJ2-6
V gene: TRBV6-1
CDR3 protein: CASSGRTGYSGANVLTF
CDR3 DNA: TGTGCCAGCAGTGGCAGGACAGGGTACTCTGGGGCCAACGTCCTGACTTTC

D gene: TRBD1
clone size: .
J gene: TRBJ1-2
V gene: TRBV6-1
CDR3 protein: CASLRGLEGYTF
CDR3 DNA: TGTGCCTCATTAAGGGGGCTGGAAGGCTACACCTTC

D gene: TRBD2
clone size: .
J gene: TRBJ2-1
V gene: TRBV10-3
CDR3 protein: CAISALRRGGSYNEQFF
CDR3 DNA: TGTGCCATCAGTGCCCTCCGACGGGGGGGCTCCTACAATGAGCAGTTCTTC

D gene: TRBD1
clone size: once
J gene: TRBJ1-1
V gene: TRBV6-5
CDR3 protein: CASRQGMGFGTEAFF
CDR3 DNA: TGTGCCAGCAGACAGGGGATGGGATTTGGCACTGAAGCTTTCTTT

D gene: TRBD2
clone size: .
J gene: TRBJ2-2
V gene: TRBV28
CDR3 protein: CASSPYPGLADTGELFF
CDR3 DNA: TGTGCCAGCAGTCCTTATCCGGGACTAGCCGACACCGGGGAGCTGTTTTTT

D gene: TRBD1
clone size: once
J gene: TRBJ2-7
V gene: TRBV11-2
CDR3 protein: CASSPGPGQSYEQYF
CDR3 DNA: TGTGCCAGCAGCCCGGGACCGGGACAGAGTTACGAGCAGTACTTC

D gene: TRBD2
clone size: .
J gene: TRBJ2-1
V gene: TRBV19
CDR3 protein: CASSTGTSGRDEQFF
CDR3 DNA: TGTGCCAGTAGTACCGGGACTAGCGGGAGAGATGAGCAGTTCTTC

D gene: .
clone size: .
J gene: TRBJ2-1
V gene: TRBV28
CDR3 protein: CASSLSSNEQFF
CDR3 DNA: TGTGCCAGCAGTTTATCCTCCAATGAGCAGTTCTTC

D gene: .
clone size: .
J gene: TRBJ1-2
V gene: TRBV6-6
CDR3 protein: CASSPAYRVQGYTF
CDR3 DNA: TGTGCCAGCAGCCCCGCCTACAGGGTCCAAGGCTACACCTTC

D gene: .
clone size: .
J gene: TRBJ1-2
V gene: TRBV11-3
CDR3 protein: CASRQWSGRWGWGYTF
CDR3 DNA: TGTGCCAGCAGACAATGGTCTGGTCGCTGGGGATGGGGCTACACCTTC

D gene: .
clone size: .
J gene: TRBJ2-7
V gene: TRBV28
CDR3 protein: CASSSSRYSSYEQYF
CDR3 DNA: TGTGCCAGCAGTTCCTCCAGATATTCCTCCTACGAGCAGTACTTC

D gene: .
clone size: .
J gene: TRBJ2-5
V gene: TRBV11-2
CDR3 protein: CASSLDRSPVQTQYF
CDR3 DNA: TGTGCCAGCAGCTTAGATAGAAGTCCTGTTCAGACCCAGTACTTC

D gene: TRBD1
clone size: .
J gene: TRBJ2-6
V gene: TRBV10-3
CDR3 protein: CAISETGGPGANVLTF
CDR3 DNA: TGTGCCATCAGTGAAACAGGGGGTCCCGGGGCCAACGTCCTGACTTTC

D gene: .
clone size: .
J gene: TRBJ1-1
V gene: TRBV6-6
CDR3 protein: CASSQHRQNTEAFF
CDR3 DNA: TGTGCCAGCAGTCAACATCGACAGAACACTGAAGCTTTCTTT

D gene: .
clone size: .
J gene: TRBJ2-7
V gene: TRBV28
CDR3 protein: CASSSLLSSYEQYF
CDR3 DNA: TGTGCCAGCAGTTCACTCCTGAGCTCCTACGAGCAGTACTTC

D gene: TRBD1
clone size: .
J gene: TRBJ2-4
V gene: TRBV7-8
CDR3 protein: CASSPVNRGRGNIQYF
CDR3 DNA: TGTGCCAGCAGCCCTGTGAACAGGGGCCGGGGAAACATTCAGTACTTC

D gene: .
clone size: .
J gene: TRBJ2-2
V gene: TRBV5-1
CDR3 protein: CASSFGAVNTGELFF
CDR3 DNA: TGCGCCAGCAGCTTTGGCGCTGTGAACACCGGGGAGCTGTTTTTT

D gene: .
clone size: .
J gene: TRBJ2-5
V gene: TRBV5-1
CDR3 protein: CASSRDGQETQYF
CDR3 DNA: TGCGCCAGCAGCAGGGACGGCCAAGAGACCCAGTACTTC

D gene: .
clone size: .
J gene: TRBJ2-7
V gene: TRBV7-8
CDR3 protein: CASSLGNSYEQYF
CDR3 DNA: TGTGCCAGCAGCTTAGGGAACTCCTACGAGCAGTACTTC

D gene: .
clone size: .
J gene: TRBJ2-7
V gene: TRBV18
CDR3 protein: CASSDTGYEQYF
CDR3 DNA: TGTGCCAGCTCAGATACAGGGTACGAGCAGTACTTC

D gene: TRBD2
clone size: .
J gene: TRBJ2-3
V gene: TRBV19
CDR3 protein: CASSPRGLAGGTQYF
CDR3 DNA: TGTGCCAGTTCTCCTCGTGGACTAGCGGGAGGGACGCAGTATTTT

D gene: TRBD1
clone size: .
J gene: TRBJ2-2
V gene: TRBV5-1
CDR3 protein: CASSRQGGTGELFF
CDR3 DNA: TGCGCCAGCAGCCGACAGGGGGGCACCGGGGAGCTGTTTTTT

D gene: .
clone size: once
J gene: TRBJ2-2
V gene: TRBV6-1
CDR3 protein: CASTQARVLTGELFF
CDR3 DNA: TGTGCCAGCACCCAAGCCAGGGTGTTGACCGGGGAGCTGTTTTTT

D gene: TRBD1
clone size: .
J gene: TRBJ2-7
V gene: TRBV6-6
CDR3 protein: CASSSGTGGPGEQYF
CDR3 DNA: TGTGCCAGCAGTTCCGGGACAGGGGGTCCGGGGGAGCAGTACTTC

D gene: TRBD1
clone size: .
J gene: TRBJ2-6
V gene: TRBV7-9
CDR3 protein: CASSHTGTGRSGANVLTF
CDR3 DNA: TGTGCCAGCAGCCACACCGGGACAGGTCGGTCTGGGGCCAACGTCCTGACTTTC

D gene: .
clone size: .
J gene: TRBJ2-7
V gene: TRBV18
CDR3 protein: CASSPGSHEQYF
CDR3 DNA: TGTGCCAGCTCACCAGGGTCCCACGAGCAGTACTTC

D gene: .
clone size: .
J gene: TRBJ1-1
V gene: TRBV27
CDR3 protein: CASSFTGDTEAFF
CDR3 DNA: TGTGCCAGCAGTTTTACCGGAGACACTGAAGCTTTCTTT

D gene: TRBD2
clone size: .
J gene: TRBJ2-1
V gene: TRBV5-5
CDR3 protein: CASSFTGTSGRAGNEQFF
CDR3 DNA: TGTGCCAGCAGCTTTACGGGGACTAGCGGGAGGGCGGGGAATGAGCAGTTCTTC

D gene: TRBD1
clone size: .
J gene: TRBJ1-2
V gene: TRBV19
CDR3 protein: CASSPDRGHYDYTF
CDR3 DNA: TGTGCCAGTAGCCCGGACAGGGGACACTATGACTACACCTTC

D gene: TRBD2
clone size: .
J gene: TRBJ2-2
V gene: TRBV19
CDR3 protein: CASSKGRGVGTGELFF
CDR3 DNA: TGTGCCAGTAGTAAGGGGAGGGGAGTCGGCACCGGGGAGCTGTTTTTT

D gene: TRBD2
clone size: .
J gene: TRBJ2-5
V gene: TRBV5-1
CDR3 protein: CASSRLSSGQETQYF
CDR3 DNA: TGCGCCAGCAGCCGACTATCTAGCGGGCAAGAGACCCAGTACTTC

D gene: .
clone size: .
J gene: TRBJ2-5
V gene: TRBV11-2
CDR3 protein: CASSRLQTFQETQYF
CDR3 DNA: TGTGCCAGCAGCCGACTACAGACATTCCAAGAGACCCAGTACTTC

D gene: .
clone size: .
J gene: TRBJ2-3
V gene: TRBV5-1
CDR3 protein: CASSSSRGSTDTQYF
CDR3 DNA: TGCGCCAGCAGCTCTAGCAGGGGTTCCACAGATACGCAGTATTTT

D gene: .
clone size: .
J gene: TRBJ2-6
V gene: TRBV22-1
CDR3 protein: CPGRDRREQREQSRANVLTF
CDR3 DNA: TGTCCTGGGAGGGATCGACGAGAGCAGCGCGAACAAAGTCGGGCCAACGTCCTGACTTTC

D gene: .
clone size: .
J gene: TRBJ2-7
V gene: TRBV28
CDR3 protein: CASSPGRGGEQYF
CDR3 DNA: TGTGCCAGCAGTCCCGGAAGGGGCGGCGAGCAGTACTTC

D gene: TRBD2
clone size: .
J gene: TRBJ2-3
V gene: TRBV19
CDR3 protein: CASSSGGSLSTDTQYF
CDR3 DNA: TGTGCCAGTAGTTCCGGGGGGTCCTTAAGCACAGATACGCAGTATTTT

D gene: TRBD1
clone size: once
J gene: TRBJ2-6
V gene: TRBV5-1
CDR3 protein: CASSLGQEAGANVLTF
CDR3 DNA: TGCGCCAGCAGCCTGGGACAGGAGGCTGGGGCCAACGTCCTGACTTTC

D gene: TRBD2
clone size: .
J gene: TRBJ2-5
V gene: TRBV5-1
CDR3 protein: CASSETSGLKETQYF
CDR3 DNA: TGCGCCAGCAGCGAAACTAGCGGGCTCAAGGAGACCCAGTACTTC

D gene: .
clone size: .
J gene: TRBJ2-5
V gene: TRBV18
CDR3 protein: CASSPVPGTQETQYF
CDR3 DNA: TGTGCCAGCTCACCTGTTCCCGGGACTCAAGAGACCCAGTACTTC

D gene: TRBD2
clone size: .
J gene: TRBJ2-7
V gene: TRBV10-3
CDR3 protein: CAISGTSGVQYF
CDR3 DNA: TGTGCCATCAGCGGGACTAGCGGAGTGCAGTACTTC

D gene: TRBD2
clone size: .
J gene: TRBJ2-1
V gene: TRBV5-1
CDR3 protein: CASSAGRDLKNEQFF
CDR3 DNA: TGCGCCAGCAGCGCCGGGAGGGATCTCAAGAATGAGCAGTTCTTC

D gene: .
clone size: .
J gene: TRBJ2-2
V gene: TRBV28
CDR3 protein: CASSSARADYTGELFF
CDR3 DNA: TGTGCCAGCAGTTCGGCGAGGGCAGATTACACCGGGGAGCTGTTTTTT

D gene: .
clone size: few
J gene: TRBJ2-7
V gene: TRBV6-1
CDR3 protein: CASSEADGSYEQYF
CDR3 DNA: TGTGCCAGCAGTGAAGCAGACGGCTCCTACGAGCAGTACTTC

D gene: .
clone size: .
J gene: TRBJ1-2
V gene: TRBV6-1
CDR3 protein: CASRSGWDNYGYTF
CDR3 DNA: TGTGCCAGCCGTTCCGGGTGGGATAACTATGGCTACACCTTC

D gene: .
clone size: .
J gene: TRBJ1-1
V gene: TRBV28
CDR3 protein: CASSRPPLNTEAFF
CDR3 DNA: TGTGCCAGCAGCCGCCCCCCATTGAACACTGAAGCTTTCTTT

D gene: TRBD1
clone size: .
J gene: TRBJ1-2
V gene: TRBV27
CDR3 protein: CASSPQGASGYTF
CDR3 DNA: TGTGCCAGCAGTCCCCAGGGGGCTAGCGGCTACACCTTC

D gene: TRBD1
clone size: .
J gene: TRBJ2-7
V gene: TRBV6-1
CDR3 protein: CASRPGQGAGEQYF
CDR3 DNA: TGTGCCAGCAGACCGGGACAGGGGGCGGGGGAGCAGTACTTC

D gene: TRBD2
clone size: .
J gene: TRBJ2-7
V gene: TRBV10-3
CDR3 protein: CATGGASGSYEQYF
CDR3 DNA: TGTGCCACGGGGGGGGCTAGCGGGTCCTACGAGCAGTACTTC

D gene: .
clone size: .
J gene: TRBJ1-1
V gene: TRBV19
CDR3 protein: CASSIGFKGTATEAFF
CDR3 DNA: TGTGCCAGTAGTATAGGTTTCAAGGGAACCGCCACTGAAGCTTTCTTT

D gene: TRBD2
clone size: .
J gene: TRBJ2-1
V gene: TRBV6-6
CDR3 protein: CASSAVSSGGKQFF
CDR3 DNA: TGTGCCAGCAGCGCCGTGTCTAGCGGGGGGAAGCAGTTCTTC

D gene: TRBD2
clone size: .
J gene: TRBJ2-3
V gene: TRBV9
CDR3 protein: CASSPSGGPGDTQYF
CDR3 DNA: TGTGCCAGCAGCCCTAGCGGGGGGCCGGGGGATACGCAGTATTTT

D gene: TRBD2
clone size: .
J gene: TRBJ2-7
V gene: TRBV6-1
CDR3 protein: CASRFGGSYEQYF
CDR3 DNA: TGTGCCAGCAGGTTCGGGGGGTCCTACGAGCAGTACTTC